This T cell receptor beta chain stems from a study of CD8+ T cells in alopecia areata. Treatment meaning: oral pan-JAK inhibitor, 5-10 mg twice daily. This clone was counted between two and nine times. This CDR3 is built from 14 residues. V lost 6 bases to trimming and J lost 4 bases; unmatched junction nucleotides: 10. CDR1 is SQVTM and CDR2 is ANQGSEA in the germline V gene. Extracted RNA was reverse transcribed, and the resulting cDNA served as sequencing template. The table came from immunoSEQ multiplex PCR; TCRdb's copy has only in-frame clones and leaves some out. Of 100,000 to 150,000 clones in the sample, around 58% were seen once.

This TCR derives from a human donor with alopecia areata. The V gene is TRBV29-1, the J gene TRBJ2-7; 9 bases agree with TRBD1. The specimen was CD8+ T cells sorted from blood, collected at week 4, from a patient treated with tofacitinib. The CDR3 DNA follows: TGCAGCGTCCCGGCGACAGGGGGAGGTTACGAGCAGTACTTC. This gives the protein CSVPATGGGYEQYF.